Listed here is a single T cell receptor (beta chain). This clone was seen only once. The antigen it binds to is not known. The input lacks base qualities; no much larger clone sits a single base away. Read against the paper, the sample's time point label means: baseline before first vaccination. Samples from vaccinated people were obtained from the UK trials COV001 and COV002, which included a single-blind randomized controlled phase 2/3 trial of AZD1222 (ChAdOx1 nCoV-19) in healthy adults. For TCRbeta chain sequencing, PBMC samples were collected from trial participants at day 0 and at day 28 after the second dose. The CDR3 regions of human TCRbeta chains were subjected to immunosequencing. Under the source paper's analysis protocol: TCRs in the repertoires were compared against a reference library of SARS-CoV-2-specific TCRs that had been generated with the MIRA antigen-specificity platform. Breadth was defined as the fraction of unique TCRs that were SARS-CoV-2-associated. Depth was defined as the fraction of total T cells that were SARS-CoV-2-associated. Each spike-specific TCR was assigned to its reactive spike region and to a CD4 or CD8 class using the MIRA data. Log10-transformed breadth and depth values were compared by one-way ANOVA with Sidak's multiple comparisons tests. TCRdb re-hosts the immuneACCESS table, in-frame sequences only. Its copies lack some clones; in the studies checked, an unresolved V gene accounts for under half of them, and the cause for the rest is not known. V and J calls and clone size are given by that table; D and trimming were obtained from the DNA. This sample is represented by tens of thousands of clones; approximately 81% of them were singletons. The ten largest clones capture around an eighth of the sample.

The source of the sample is a study of T cell responses to AZD1222 COVID-19 vaccine (dated by TCRdb to 2020 to 2023). In the study overall: AZD1222 recipients whose second dose came at about 4 weeks and those whose second dose came at about 12 weeks were combined into one group, since spike-specific TCR depth and breadth did not differ between the two schedules. TCR sequencing was performed for approximately 240 trial participants, of whom 207 were given two doses of AZD1222 and around 25 were given two doses of MenACWY control vaccine. Trial participants were enrolled into age subgroups of 18-55, 56-69 and 70-plus years, which contained 148, 28 and 57 TCR-sequenced participants, respectively.

There are 13 amino acids in the CDR3, from cysteine to phenylalanine inclusive. Only the CDR3 DNA stays, 39 bases, in frame from base 1. V lost 3 bases and J lost 5 bases; the stretch between them is 8 bases long. The germline V gene (reference sequence) gives CDR1 as SEHNR and CDR2 as FQNEAQ. What the research found in general, with its limitations: After two AZD1222 doses, spike-specific TCR breadth and depth were significantly higher than at day 0 and than in MenACWY recipients. Conclusions about previously exposed vaccinees are limited because only five or six AZD1222 recipients were SARS-CoV-2 seropositive at baseline. Because no day 14 peak-response samples were available, the repertoires could be characterized only after the peak T cell response. Nearly half of unique spike-specific TCRs reportedly recognized epitopes outside regions mutated in the B.1.351 and B.1.1.7 variants. Vaccine-associated CD4 TCRs spanned the whole spike protein, with dominant responses in regions 160-218 and 743-854. In the small 56-69-year group, the increase in depth fell short of significance, most likely because of low power. Most participants were white British and females outnumbered males, and the authors suggested that clonal diversity may have been underestimated.

Sequenced here: peripheral blood, sampled on day 0 of AZD1222 vaccination. The chain couples TRBV7-9 to TRBJ2-1; the D gene assignment is perhaps TRBD1 or TRBD2, with each matching 5 bases. This clonotype was obtained from an adult in good health. The nucleotide sequence is TGTGCCAGCAGCTTTGGGACCGACAATGAGCAGTTCTTC. This encodes CASSFGTDNEQFF.